This TCR beta chain was identified in a study of T cells in Graves' hyperthyroidism and ophthalmopathy. V lost 1 base and J lost 0, with 7 bases in between. The V gene's germline CDR1 is MNHNS and CDR2 SASEGT. CDR3 size: 15 residues. RNA transcripts yielded amplified TCR beta CDR3 regions. When the TCR CDR3 underwent first-round RT-PCR, the HTBI primer set was used. Each CDR3 protein gets one entry after TCRdb re-called the multiplex PCR reads with MiXCR. The table includes around 600,000 distinct CDR3 sequences, approximately 14% detected once. Specimen: blood. The gene calls are TRBV6-1 and TRBJ1-3; D not resolved. The source is a woman aged 45 to 65 with Graves' ophthalmopathy. CDR3 DNA sequence: TGTGCCAGCAGTGAAGGGAGTTACTCTGGAAACACCATATATTTT. It is translated as CASSEGSYSGNTIYF.